The present entry profiles one T cell receptor (beta chain) with its context. Its antigen is unidentified. Produced via immunoSEQ multiplex PCR; TCRdb's table is partial and in-frame only. Of about 88,000 clones listed, 85% to 90% are singletons. Germline V gene sequence: CDR1 MGHRA, CDR2 YSYEKL. The length of the CDR3 is 19 residues. After removal of 5 bases from V and 2 bases from J, the junction contained 18 bases not matched to a gene. This entry belongs to a study of graft-versus-host responses after intestinal transplantation. The overall study: Recipients were all induced with anti-thymocyte globulin, then given tacrolimus and steroids for two to three years. Findings and limits, study-wide: HvG clone declines early post-transplant were associated with peak circulating GvH levels. Recipient marrow showed GvH clones, some seen first in ileum or blood.

The TCR comes from a human donor who received an intestinal transplant. The chain employs TRBV4-1 and TRBJ2-7; 10 bases match TRBD1. The sequences come from unstimulated CD4+ T cells sorted from spleen or lymph node cells, collected before intestinal transplant. The DNA of the CDR3 is TGCGCCAGCAGCAGGACGGGGGACAGGGGAGAGGGGTACACCTACGAGCAGTACTTC. Protein product: CASSRTGDRGEGYTYEQYF.